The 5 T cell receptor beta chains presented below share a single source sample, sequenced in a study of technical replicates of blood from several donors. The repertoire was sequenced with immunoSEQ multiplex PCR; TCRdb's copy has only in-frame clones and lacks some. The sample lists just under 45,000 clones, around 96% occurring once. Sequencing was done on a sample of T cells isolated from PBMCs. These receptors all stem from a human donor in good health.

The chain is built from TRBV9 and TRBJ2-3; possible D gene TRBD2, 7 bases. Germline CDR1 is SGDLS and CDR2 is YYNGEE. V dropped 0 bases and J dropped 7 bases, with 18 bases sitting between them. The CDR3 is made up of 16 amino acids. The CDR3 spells CASSVGFGGGGYTQYF. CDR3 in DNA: TGTGCCAGCAGCGTAGGGTTTGGCGGGGGCGGGTATACGCAGTATTTT.

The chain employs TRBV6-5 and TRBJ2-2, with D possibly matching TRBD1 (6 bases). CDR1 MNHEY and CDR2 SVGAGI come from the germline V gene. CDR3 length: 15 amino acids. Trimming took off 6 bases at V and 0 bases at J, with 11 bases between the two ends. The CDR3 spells CASRWTAANTGELFF. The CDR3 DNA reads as TGTGCCAGCAGATGGACAGCGGCGAACACCGGGGAGCTGTTTTTT.

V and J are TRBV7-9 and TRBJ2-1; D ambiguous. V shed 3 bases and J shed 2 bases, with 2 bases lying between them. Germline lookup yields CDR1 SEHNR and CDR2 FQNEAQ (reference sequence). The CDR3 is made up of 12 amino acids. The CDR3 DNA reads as TGTGCCAGCAGCTTTACCTACAATGAGCAGTTCTTC. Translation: CASSFTYNEQFF.

CDR3 amino acids: CASITGTARGEQYF. The CDR3 DNA reads TGTGCCAGCATAACCGGGACAGCACGGGGCGAGCAGTACTTC. V is TRBV6-1 and J is TRBJ2-7, with TRBD1 matching 7 bases. V was pared by 7 bases and J by 6 bases, with 12 bases of the junction left unmatched. Germline CDR1 reads MNHNS; CDR2 reads SASEGT. This CDR3 region has 14 residues.

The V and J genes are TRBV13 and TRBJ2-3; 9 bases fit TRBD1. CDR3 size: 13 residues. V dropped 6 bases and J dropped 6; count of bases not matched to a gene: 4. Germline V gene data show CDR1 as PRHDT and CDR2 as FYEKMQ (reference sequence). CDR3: CASRGQGSDTQYF. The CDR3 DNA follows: TGTGCCAGCAGGGGACAGGGAAGCGATACGCAGTATTTT. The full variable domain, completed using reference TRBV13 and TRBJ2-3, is AAGVIQSPRHLIKEKRETATLKCYPIPRHDTVYWYQQGPGQDPQFLISFYEKMQSDKGSIPDRFSAQQFSDYHSELNMSSLELGDSALYFCASRGQGSDTQYFGPGTRLTVL.